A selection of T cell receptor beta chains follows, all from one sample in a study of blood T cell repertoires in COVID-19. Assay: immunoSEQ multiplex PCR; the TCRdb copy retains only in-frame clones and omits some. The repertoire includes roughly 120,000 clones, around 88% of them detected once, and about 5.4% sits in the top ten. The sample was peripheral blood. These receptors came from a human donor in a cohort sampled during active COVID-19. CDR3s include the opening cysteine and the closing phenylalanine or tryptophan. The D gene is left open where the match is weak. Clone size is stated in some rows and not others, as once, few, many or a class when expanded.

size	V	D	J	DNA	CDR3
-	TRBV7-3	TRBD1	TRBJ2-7	TGTGCCAGCAGCTTAGACAGGGGGCACGAGCAGTACTTC	CASSLDRGHEQYF
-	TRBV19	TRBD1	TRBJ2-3	TGTGCCAGTAGTGACAGGGGGATTACAGATACGCAGTATTTT	CASSDRGITDTQYF
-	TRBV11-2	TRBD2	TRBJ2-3	TGTGCCAGCAGCCAGCGGGCGGGAGTGAGGACAGATACGCAGTATTTT	CASSQRAGVRTDTQYF
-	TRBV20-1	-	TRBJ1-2	TGCAGTGCTAGTGGACAGAACTATGGCTACACCTTC	CSASGQNYGYTF
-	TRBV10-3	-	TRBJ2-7	TGTGCCATCAGCACCAGCGAGTACTACGAGCAGTACTTC	CAISTSEYYEQYF
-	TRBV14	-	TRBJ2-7	TGTGCCAGCAGCACCGGGACACACTCCTACGAGCAGTACTTC	CASSTGTHSYEQYF
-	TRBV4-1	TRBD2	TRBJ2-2	TGCGCCAGCAGCCCTATAGGACTAGCGGGAGGGAACACCGGGGAGCTGTTTTTT	CASSPIGLAGGNTGELFF
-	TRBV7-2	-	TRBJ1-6	TGTGCCAGCAGGCCTAAAGGGGGATATAATTCACCCCTCCACTTT	CASRPKGGYNSPLHF
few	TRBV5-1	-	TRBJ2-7	TGCGCCAGCAGCTTGGTGACAGGACTGTACGAGCAGTACTTC	CASSLVTGLYEQYF
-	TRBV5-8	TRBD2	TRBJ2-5	TGTGCCAGCAGCTTGGGACTAGCGGGAACCCAGTACGAGACCCAGTACTTC	CASSLGLAGTQYETQYF
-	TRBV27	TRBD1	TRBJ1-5	TGTGCCAGCAGTCCCCGGACAGGGGACCAGCCCCAGCATTTT	CASSPRTGDQPQHF
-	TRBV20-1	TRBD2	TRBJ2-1	TGCAGTGCTAGTGGCGGGAGCGGGGCGATCTCCTACAATGAGCAGTTCTTC	CSASGGSGAISYNEQFF
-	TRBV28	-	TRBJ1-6	TGTGCCAGCAGTTTAAGAGTCACCTATAATTCACCCCTCCACTTT	CASSLRVTYNSPLHF
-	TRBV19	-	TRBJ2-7	TGTGCCACCCGCCCCGCCAGCGCCACCTACGAGCAGTACTTC	CATRPASATYEQYF
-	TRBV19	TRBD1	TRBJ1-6	TGTGCCAGTAGGCCTCCCCTGGGACAGGGGGAAAGGTCACCCCTCCACTTT	CASRPPLGQGERSPLHF
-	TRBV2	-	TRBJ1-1	TGTGCCAGCAGCGTTCTGAACACTGAAGCTTTCTTT	CASSVLNTEAFF
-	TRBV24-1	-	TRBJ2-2	TGTGCCACCAGTGATTTGGCGCGGGGATACACCGGGGAGCTGTTTTTT	CATSDLARGYTGELFF
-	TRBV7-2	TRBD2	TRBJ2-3	TGTGCCAGCAGCTCTTTTAGCGGGAGAGGCACAGATACGCAGTATTTT	CASSSFSGRGTDTQYF
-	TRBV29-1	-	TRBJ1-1	TGCAGCGCCGTTACACAGGCTGAAGCTTTCTTT	CSAVTQAEAFF
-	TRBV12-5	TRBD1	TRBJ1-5	TGTGCTAGTGGTTTCGACAGGGAGAATCCGCCCCAGCATTTT	CASGFDRENPPQHF
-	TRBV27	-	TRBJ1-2	TGTGCCAGCAGTTTCGAGGGAAACTATGGCTACACCTTC	CASSFEGNYGYTF
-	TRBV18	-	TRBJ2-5	TGTGCCAGCTCACCACCGATTGGACAGAAGACCCAGTACTTC	CASSPPIGQKTQYF
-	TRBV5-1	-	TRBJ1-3	TGCGCCAGCAGCTTCGGGAGCGACTCTGGAAACACCATATATTTT	CASSFGSDSGNTIYF
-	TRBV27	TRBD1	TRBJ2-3	TGTGCCAGCAGTTTGTACAGGGGAAATACGCAGTATTTT	CASSLYRGNTQYF
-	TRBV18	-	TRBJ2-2	TGTGCCAGCTCACCACCGAGCGTTTGGGGGGAGCTGTTTTTT	CASSPPSVWGELFF
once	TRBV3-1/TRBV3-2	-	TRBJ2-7	TGTGCCAGCAGCCAAGACGGAGACTACGAGCAGTACTTC	CASSQDGDYEQYF
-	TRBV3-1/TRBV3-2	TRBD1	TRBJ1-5	TGTGCCAGCAGCGACAGGGGGAGCAATCAGCCCCAGCATTTT	CASSDRGSNQPQHF
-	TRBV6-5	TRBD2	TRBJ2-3	TGTGCCAGCCAGGGACTAGCGGGGGGAGATACGCAGTATTTT	CASQGLAGGDTQYF
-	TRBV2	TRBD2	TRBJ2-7	TGTGCCAGCACTAGCGGGAGGATCGACGAGCAGTACTTC	CASTSGRIDEQYF
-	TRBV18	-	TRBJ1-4	TGTGCCAGCTCACCACGAGTCAGGGAAGGCCCTAATGAAAAACTGTTTTTT	CASSPRVREGPNEKLFF
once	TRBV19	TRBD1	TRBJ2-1	TGTGCCAGTAGTATAATGGGACAGGCTGTCTACAATGAGCAGTTCTTC	CASSIMGQAVYNEQFF
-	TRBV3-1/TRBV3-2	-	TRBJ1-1	TGTGCCAGCAGCCAAGGTAGGGGATCCACTGAAGCTTTCTTT	CASSQGRGSTEAFF
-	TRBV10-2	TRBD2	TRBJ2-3	TGCGCCAGCACCGCTTTTTCCCCGGGACTAGCGGGAGAAGGGCTGGGCACAGATACGCAGTATTTT	CASTAFSPGLAGEGLGTDTQYF
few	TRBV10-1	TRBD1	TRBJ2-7	TGCGCTAACGGGTCAGGGGGCACCTCAACCTACGAGCAGTACTTC	CANGSGGTSTYEQYF
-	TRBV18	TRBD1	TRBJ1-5	TGTGCCAGCTCACCCCGGGACAGGGGCAATCAGCCCCAGCATTTT	CASSPRDRGNQPQHF
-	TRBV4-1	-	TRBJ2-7	TGCGCCAGCAGCCACCCGGGACAAAGATACGAGCAGTACTTC	CASSHPGQRYEQYF
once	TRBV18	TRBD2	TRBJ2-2	TGTGCCAGCTCGCCCGGACTAGCGGTGAACACCGGGGAGCTGTTTTTT	CASSPGLAVNTGELFF
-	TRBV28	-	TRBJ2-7	TGTGCCAGCAGTTTATGGGCGGGGGCTCGTCCTGAGCAGTACTTC	CASSLWAGARPEQYF
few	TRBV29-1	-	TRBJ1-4	TGCAGCGTTGATGACTTCATCCCTTCAACTAATGAAAAACTGTTTTTT	CSVDDFIPSTNEKLFF
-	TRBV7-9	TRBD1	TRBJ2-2	TGTGCCAGCAGCTTAGCACAGGGGGGCACCGGGGAGCTGTTTTTT	CASSLAQGGTGELFF
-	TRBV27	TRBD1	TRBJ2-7	TGTGCCAGCAGGGCACCACGACAGGGGCGCTACGAGCAGTACTTC	CASRAPRQGRYEQYF
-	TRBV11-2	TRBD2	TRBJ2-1	TGTGCCAGCAGACGATCGGGGACTAGCGGGAGCGGGGAGCAGTTCTTC	CASRRSGTSGSGEQFF
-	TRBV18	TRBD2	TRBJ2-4	TGTGCCAGCTCAGATGTGGGTAGCGGGACCTCCTATGCGGGCATTCAGTACTTC	CASSDVGSGTSYAGIQYF